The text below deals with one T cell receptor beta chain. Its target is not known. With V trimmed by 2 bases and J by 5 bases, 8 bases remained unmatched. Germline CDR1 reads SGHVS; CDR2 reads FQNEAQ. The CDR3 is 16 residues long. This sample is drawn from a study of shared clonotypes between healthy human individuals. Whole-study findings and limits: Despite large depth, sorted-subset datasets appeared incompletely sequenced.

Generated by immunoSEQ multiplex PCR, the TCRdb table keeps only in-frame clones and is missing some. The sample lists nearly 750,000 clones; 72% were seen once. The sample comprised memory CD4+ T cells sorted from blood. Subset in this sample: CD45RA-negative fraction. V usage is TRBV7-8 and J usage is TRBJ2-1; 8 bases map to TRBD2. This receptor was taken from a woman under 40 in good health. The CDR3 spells CASSLTTSGGNNEQFF. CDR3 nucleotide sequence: TGTGCCAGCAGCTTAACTACTAGCGGAGGTAACAATGAGCAGTTCTTC.